The 18 T cell receptor beta chains below come from one sample, sequenced in a study of cytomegalovirus exposure and HLA in healthy donors. It was with 60 Vbeta and 13 Jbeta primers that the PCR ran. Here immunoSEQ multiplex PCR was the method, and the copy in TCRdb shows in-frame clones only, minus some. The sample holds roughly 180,000 clones, around four fifths seen once. What was sequenced was PBMCs. These receptors came from a man between 18 and 29 years old in good health and CMV-seronegative.

The rearrangement links TRBV6-4 to TRBJ2-3; 13 positions agree with TRBD2. V lost 4 bases and J lost 3; bases outside the gene matches: 1. This CDR3 comprises 15 residues. The germline CDR1 and CDR2 sequences are MRHNA and SNTAGT. The CDR3 is CASSGTSGGTDTQYF. In nucleotides, the CDR3 is TGTGCCAGCAGTGGGACTAGCGGGGGAACAGATACGCAGTATTTT.

This clone has only a few counts. The chain has TRBV7-9 and TRBJ1-1, with D perhaps matching TRBD1 (6 bases). V shed 7 bases and J shed 5 bases, with 20 bases lying between them. The CDR3 loop spans 15 amino acids. Germline CDR1 SEHNR, CDR2 FQNEAQ (reference sequence). The CDR3 reads CASIGNGGLETEAFF. Here the CDR3 DNA reads TGTGCCAGCATCGGGAATGGGGGCTTGGAAACTGAAGCTTTCTTT.

This chain connects TRBV7-2 to TRBJ2-7; TRBD2 agrees at 15 bases. After removal of 5 bases from V and 6 bases from J, the junction contained 5 bases not matched to a gene. This CDR3 is 15 amino acids long. In germline, CDR1 is SGHTA, CDR2 FQGNSA. The DNA for the CDR3 is TGTGCCAGCAGCCTCTTGGGACTAGCGGGAGGCGAGCAGTACTTC. Amino acid sequence: CASSLLGLAGGEQYF.

This chain links TRBV11-1 with TRBJ1-3; no clear D gene. The CDR3 loop spans 14 amino acids. CDR1 and CDR2 from the germline V gene are SGHAT and FQDESV (reference sequence). The ends were cut back, 7 bases at V and 0 bases at J, with 10 bases in the middle. The CDR3 DNA reads TGTGCCAGCACAGGACTGACCTCTGGAAACACCATATATTTT. This gives the protein CASTGLTSGNTIYF.

This chain connects TRBV27 to TRBJ2-1, with D maybe TRBD2 (6 bases). Germline CDR1 reads MNHEY; CDR2 reads SMNVEV (reference sequence). The CDR3 is 13 amino acids. Deletions cut 3 bases from V and 4 bases from J, with 7 bases between. This CDR3 is CASSFGTYNEQFF. In DNA form, the CDR3 reads TGTGCCAGCAGTTTCGGGACTTACAATGAGCAGTTCTTC.

The chain links TRBV4-1 to TRBJ1-5, with D perhaps TRBD1 (5 bases). CDR1 is MGHRA and CDR2 is YSYEKL in the germline V gene. CDR3 length: 15 residues. Between the trimmed V and J ends, which lost 1 base and 4 bases, there was a span of 11 bases. The CDR3 DNA follows: TGCGCCAGCAGCCAAGCAGGGCTAAGTAATCAGCCCCAGCATTTT. This sequence encodes CASSQAGLSNQPQHF.

The chain joins TRBV5-6 to TRBJ2-2, with no clear D. CDR1 is SGHDT, CDR2 YYEEEE, per germline. The CDR3 has 12 amino acids. V was pared by 6 bases and J by 0 bases, with 3 bases between. The CDR3 nucleotides are TGTGCCAGCATCTCGAACACCGGGGAGCTGTTTTTT. This encodes CASISNTGELFF.

This rearrangement joins TRBV5-6 to TRBJ1-2, with D possibly being TRBD1 (6 bases). V lost 5 bases, J lost 4 bases, and 18 bases lay in between. Germline CDR1 SGHDT, CDR2 YYEEEE. The length of the CDR3 is 15 residues. The CDR3 sequence: CASSLNPGQPYGYTF. CDR3 nucleotides: TGTGCCAGCAGTTTAAACCCGGGACAACCCTATGGCTACACCTTC. Full variable domain (missing parts from reference TRBV5-6 and TRBJ1-2): DAGVTQSPTHLIKTRGQQVTLRCSPKSGHDTVSWYQQALGQGPQFIFQYYEEEERQRGNFPDRFSGHQFPNYSSELNVNALLLGDSALYLCASSLNPGQPYGYTFGSGTRLTVV.

This clone showed up just a few times. V is TRBV18 and J is TRBJ2-3; no reliable D call. This CDR3 has 14 residues. Germline loops: CDR1 KGHSH, CDR2 LQKENI. The V gene lost 4 bases and the J gene lost 3 bases, with 11 bases spanning the gap. The CDR3 loop reads CASSLSSVTDTQYF. CDR3 coding DNA: TGTGCCAGCTCACTGTCGAGCGTAACAGATACGCAGTATTTT.

V is TRBV10-2 and J is TRBJ2-1, with 11 bases fitting TRBD2. Looked up from germline, CDR1 is WSHSY and CDR2 is SAAADI. J was trimmed by 9 bases and V by 0 bases; bases with no gene match: 4. The CDR3 extends over 15 amino acids. CDR3 nucleotides: TGCGCCAGCAGTGAGTCGGGGCTAGCGGGGGGTGAGCAGTTCTTC. Encoded protein: CASSESGLAGGEQFF.

This chain uses TRBV5-5 with TRBJ2-3; D is perhaps TRBD1 (6 bases). The CDR3 loop spans 16 amino acids. Germline values: CDR1 SGHKS, CDR2 YYEKEE (reference sequence). Trimming took 3 bases from V and 2 from J, leaving 16 bases between them. The CDR3 bases are TGTGCCAGCAGCTCAGATACAGGGATTGTCACAGATACGCAGTATTTT. Translated, it gives CASSSDTGIVTDTQYF.

A few counts support this clone. V is TRBV9 and J is TRBJ2-3; 7 positions match TRBD1. Germline trimming cut 3 bases from V and 3 bases from J; bases unmatched to any gene: 7. The CDR3 is made up of 15 amino acids. The germline V gene has CDR1 SGDLS and CDR2 YYNGEE. The CDR3 DNA is TGTGCCAGCAGCGACAGGGGAGAGTTGACAGATACGCAGTATTTT. Protein product: CASSDRGELTDTQYF.

The chain couples TRBV7-9 to TRBJ2-1, with D perhaps TRBD2 (5 bases). V lost 10 bases and J lost 10, with 20 bases in between. CDR1 is SEHNR, CDR2 FQNEAQ, per germline (reference sequence). The CDR3 loop spans 13 amino acids. The CDR3: CAIDHPTGIEQFF. The DNA of the CDR3 is TGTGCCATCGACCACCCCACCGGGATAGAGCAGTTCTTC.

The chain employs TRBV6-6 and TRBJ2-7; 11 positions match TRBD1. CDR1 is MNHNY, CDR2 SVGAGI, per germline (reference sequence). There are 15 residues in the CDR3. Trimming removed 2 bases from V and 5 bases from J; junction bases left unmatched: 5. The DNA of the CDR3 is TGTGCCAGCAGTTACGATGGGACAGGGGGTAACGAGCAGTACTTC. The encoded protein is CASSYDGTGGNEQYF.

This CDR3 reads CASSPLGYEQYF. In nucleotides, the CDR3 is TGTGCCAGCAGCCCCCTCGGGTACGAGCAGTACTTC. The chain combines TRBV11-3 with TRBJ2-7; D remains ambiguous. Germline V lookup: CDR1 SGHNT, CDR2 YENEEA. The CDR3 consists of 12 residues. Between the trimmed V and J ends, which lost 5 bases and 4 bases, there was a span of 9 bases.

The rearrangement links TRBV27 to TRBJ2-1; 13 bases line up with TRBD2. This CDR3 spans 14 amino acids. The germline V gene has CDR1 MNHEY and CDR2 SMNVEV (reference sequence). The V gene end was trimmed by 6 bases and the J gene end by 4 bases; junction bases not matched to a gene: 0. CDR3 sequence (DNA): TGTGCCAGCAGGGGACTAGCGGGGTACAATGAGCAGTTCTTC. This encodes CASRGLAGYNEQFF.

The chain employs TRBV27 and TRBJ1-2, with D tentatively TRBD1 (6 bases). The CDR3 consists of 13 residues. Germline CDR1 and CDR2: MNHEY and SMNVEV (reference sequence). V gave up 5 bases and J gave up 3 bases, with 10 bases separating them. The CDR3 DNA reads as TGTGCCAGCAGTAAACAGGGTCACTATGGCTACACCTTC. Translation gives CASSKQGHYGYTF.

The chain joins TRBV11-2 to TRBJ1-2; D unclear. CDR1 is SGHAT, CDR2 FQNNGV, per germline. V was cut by 1 base and J by 2 bases, with 8 bases left in between. The CDR3 covers 14 residues. This chain's CDR3 is CASSLVTGNYGYTF. For the CDR3, the DNA is TGTGCCAGCAGCTTAGTAACCGGGAACTATGGCTACACCTTC.